One and the same sample provided the 10 T cell receptor beta chains below, sequenced in a study of T cell responses to AZD1222 COVID-19 vaccine. The data were produced by immunoSEQ multiplex PCR, yet TCRdb's version contains in-frame clones alone and is incomplete. The profile shows 110,000 or so clones, about four fifths of them singletons. Specimen: peripheral blood, collected on day 0 of AZD1222 vaccination. The source is an adult in good health.

The V gene is TRBV27, the J gene TRBJ2-3; D is unresolved. V lost 1 base to trimming and J lost 2 bases, with 13 bases between them. The CDR3 contains 16 residues. Germline lookup yields CDR1 MNHEY and CDR2 SMNVEV (reference sequence). CDR3 loop: CASSLLKSGLTDTQYF. The CDR3 region has the DNA TGTGCCAGCAGTTTATTGAAATCGGGCCTCACAGATACGCAGTATTTT.

V gene TRBV5-1 combines with J gene TRBJ2-3, with TRBD1 as a possible D gene (6 bases). V was trimmed by 0 bases and J by 1 base, leaving 9 bases between them. From germline, CDR1 is SGHRS and CDR2 YFSETQ. The CDR3 consists of 15 residues. The CDR3 nucleotides read TGCGCCAGCAGCTTGGTGGGGGCCGGCACAGATACGCAGTATTTT. It is translated as CASSLVGAGTDTQYF.

The chain has TRBV9 and TRBJ1-2, with D tentatively TRBD1 (6 bases). Germline V lookup: CDR1 SGDLS, CDR2 YYNGEE. The CDR3 runs 17 residues. The V end was cut by 0 bases, the J end by 0 bases, with 15 bases between. As DNA, the CDR3 is TGTGCCAGCAGCGTAGGCAGGGGCTTTGCCCCTAACTATGGCTACACCTTC. Its translation is CASSVGRGFAPNYGYTF.

CDR3: CASSYNSYGYTF. In DNA, the CDR3 is TGTGCCAGCAGTTATAACAGCTATGGCTACACCTTC. J is TRBJ1-2 and V is TRBV6-2 or TRBV6-3; D is unclear. V lost 3 bases, J lost 4 bases, and 6 bases lay in between. This CDR3 is built from 12 residues. In germline, CDR1 is MNHEY, CDR2 SVGEGT.

The chain links TRBV7-9 to TRBJ1-5; D unclear. Trimming left V 4 bases short and J 6 bases short, with 13 bases between. The germline V gene encodes CDR1 SEHNR and CDR2 FQNEAQ (reference sequence). The CDR3 loop spans 14 amino acids. The CDR3, as DNA: TGTGCCAGCAGCTCCGGAGGTTTCGGTCAGCCCCAGCATTTT. It specifies CASSSGGFGQPQHF.

The chain joins TRBV20-1 to TRBJ1-5, with D unresolved. The CDR3 is 10 residues long. Germline CDR1 DFQATT, CDR2 SNEGSKA (reference sequence). CDR3 sequence: CRGNNQPQHF. Written as DNA, the CDR3 is TGCAGGGGGAACAATCAGCCCCAGCATTTT.

The chain joins TRBV6-5 to TRBJ1-1, with TRBD1 matching over 10 bases. Germline V CDR1 and CDR2: MNHEY, SVGAGI. The CDR3 sequence is 15 residues long. Losses at the gene ends were 6 bases for V and 4 bases for J; bases not matched to a gene: 8. CDR3: CASRSGTGVGTEAFF. In nucleotides, the CDR3 is TGTGCCAGCAGATCGGGGACAGGGGTGGGCACTGAAGCTTTCTTT.

The count of this clone is one. The V gene is TRBV11-3, the J gene TRBJ2-1, with 11 positions matching TRBD2. The CDR3 loop spans 16 amino acids. Germline V CDR1 and CDR2: SGHNT, YENEEA. V shed 1 base and J 10 bases; nucleotides not matched to a gene: 9. The CDR3 coding sequence is TGTGCCAGCAGCTTAGTGATAGCGGGGGGGCCGGAAGAGCAGTTCTTC. This encodes CASSLVIAGGPEEQFF. The variable domain in full, completed from reference TRBV11-3 and TRBJ2-1, reads EAGVVQSPRYKIIEKKQPVAFWCNPISGHNTLYWYLQNLGQGPELLIRYENEEAVDDSQLPKDRFSAERLKGVDSTLKIQPAELGDSAVYLCASSLVIAGGPEEQFFGPGTRLTVL.

The J gene is TRBJ1-2, the V gene TRBV4-3; D is perhaps TRBD1 (6 bases). V shed 1 base and J shed 0 bases, with 24 bases lying between them. The CDR3 sequence is 20 residues long. Looked up from germline, CDR1 is LGHNA and CDR2 is YSLEER. DNA of the CDR3: TGCGCCAGCAGCCAAGGATTGGGTGGTTTCGGGGGCGCAGCTAACTATGGCTACACCTTC. It translates to CASSQGLGGFGGAANYGYTF.

This chain connects TRBV6-1 to TRBJ2-2; 9 bases are a match to TRBD1. Germline lookup yields CDR1 MNHNS and CDR2 SASEGT. This CDR3 is 17 amino acids long. The V and J ends lost 1 base and 4 bases, in that order; junction bases with no gene match: 7. The CDR3: CASSEVYRGPGTGELFF. The DNA of the CDR3 is TGTGCCAGCAGTGAAGTGTACAGGGGGCCGGGCACCGGGGAGCTGTTTTTT.